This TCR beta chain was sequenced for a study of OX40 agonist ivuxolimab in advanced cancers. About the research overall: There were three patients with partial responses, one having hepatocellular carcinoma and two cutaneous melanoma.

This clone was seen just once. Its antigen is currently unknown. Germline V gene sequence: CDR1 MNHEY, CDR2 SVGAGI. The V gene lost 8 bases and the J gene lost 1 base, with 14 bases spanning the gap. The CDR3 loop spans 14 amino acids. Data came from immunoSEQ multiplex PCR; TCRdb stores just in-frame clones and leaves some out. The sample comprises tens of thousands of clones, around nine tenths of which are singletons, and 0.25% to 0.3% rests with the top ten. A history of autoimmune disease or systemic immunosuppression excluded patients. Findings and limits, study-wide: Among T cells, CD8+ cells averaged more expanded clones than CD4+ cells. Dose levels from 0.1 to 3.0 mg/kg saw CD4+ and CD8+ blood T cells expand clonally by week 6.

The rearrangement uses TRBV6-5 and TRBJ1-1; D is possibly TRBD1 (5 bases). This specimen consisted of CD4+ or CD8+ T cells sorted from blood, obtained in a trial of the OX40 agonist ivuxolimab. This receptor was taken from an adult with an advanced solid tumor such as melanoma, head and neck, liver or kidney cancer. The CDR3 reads CASGRGTGNTEAFF. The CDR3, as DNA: TGTGCCAGCGGACGGGGTACAGGGAACACTGAAGCTTTCTTT.